This T cell receptor (beta chain) was captured in a study of post-analysis software for immune sequencing data. Turning to the study itself: The disease courses covered relapsing-remitting, secondary progressive and progressive-relapsing multiple sclerosis. Overall study results and limits: Comparison of patients with controls showed five TRBV segments more frequent in patients, TRBV5-6, TRBV5-1 and TRBV20-1 among them. With F measure, samples from one preparation batch clustered together strongly.

Unique-molecular-identifier-tagged TCR beta cDNA libraries were used. TCRdb reanalysed the PCR reads using MiXCR and keeps one entry per CDR3 protein. The sample lists a few hundred thousand distinct CDR3 sequences, approximately 31% occurring once. This CDR3 contains 13 residues. Germline lookup yields CDR1 MNHEY and CDR2 SMNVEV (reference sequence). J was trimmed by 6 bases and V by 8 bases; bases with no gene match: 2. With respect to this clonotype: The target antigen is unknown.

This sequence joins TRBV27 and TRBJ1-6, with 9 positions matching TRBD1. Sequenced input: blood. The TCR was taken from a girl between 2 and 17 years old with multiple sclerosis. In DNA, the CDR3 is TGTGCCAGCGGGGACAGGGCTAATTCACCCCTCCACTTT. The encoded protein is CASGDRANSPLHF.